What follows is one T cell receptor beta chain and its context. Its antigen remains unknown. This specimen comes from a study of T cells in narcolepsy. The wider study: Enrolled donors included narcolepsy type 1 or type 2 patients and healthy controls. Study findings and constraints: Autoreactive clone sequences were missing from some blood memory CD4+ repertoires. Same-patient CSF and blood CD4+ T cell clonotypes included HCRT-specific and TRIB2-specific autoreactive ones. Blood of same and different patients, but not healthy controls, reportedly held recurring autoreactive clonotypes.

Only in-frame clones appear in the TCRdb table, and some are missing; sequencing was by immunoSEQ multiplex PCR. This sample has about 37,000 clones, with approximately 80% found just once. Germline-derived CDR1 and CDR2 are SGHNT and YYREEE (reference sequence). The CDR3 consists of 15 residues. V lost 4 bases to trimming and J lost 7 bases, with 21 bases between them. The sequenced sample was memory (CD45RA-) CD4+ T cells from blood. This clonotype originated in a human donor in good health. The chain carries TRBV5-4 and TRBJ2-7; D tentatively reads TRBD1 or TRBD2 (5 bases each). The CDR3 DNA reads as TGTGCCAGCAGCCAGGGCCGGGGAAAGCCGGATGAGCAGTACTTC. Translated, it gives CASSQGRGKPDEQYF.